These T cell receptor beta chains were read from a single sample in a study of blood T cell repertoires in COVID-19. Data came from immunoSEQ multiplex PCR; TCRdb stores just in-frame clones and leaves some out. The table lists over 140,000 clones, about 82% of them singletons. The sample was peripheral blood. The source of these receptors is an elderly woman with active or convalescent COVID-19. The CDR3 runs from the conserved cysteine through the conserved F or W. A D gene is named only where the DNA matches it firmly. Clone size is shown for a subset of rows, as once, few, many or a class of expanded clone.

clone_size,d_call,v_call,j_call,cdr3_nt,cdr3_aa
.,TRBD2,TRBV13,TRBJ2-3,TGTGCCAGCAGCCCATGGACTAGCGGGGGGAGCACAGATACGCAGTATTTT,CASSPWTSGGSTDTQYF
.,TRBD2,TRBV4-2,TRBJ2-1,TGTGCCAGCAGCCTGGGACTAGCGGGGGGAGAGCAGTTCTTC,CASSLGLAGGEQFF
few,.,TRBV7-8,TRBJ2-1,TGTGCCAGCAGCTTGACGGGAAGGGAGCAGTTCTTC,CASSLTGREQFF
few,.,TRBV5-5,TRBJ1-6,TGTGCCAGCAGCCCGATTACGGATTCACCCCTCCACTTT,CASSPITDSPLHF
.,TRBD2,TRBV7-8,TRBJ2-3,TGTGCCAGCAGCTTGGGGTCGGCTAGCGGGAGCACAGATACGCAGTATTTT,CASSLGSASGSTDTQYF
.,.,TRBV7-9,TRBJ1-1,TGTGCCAGCAGTTTTCAGGGGAACACTGAAGCTTTCTTT,CASSFQGNTEAFF
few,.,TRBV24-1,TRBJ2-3,TGTGCCACCAGTGATCGTGGCGGGGCTAGCACAGATACGCAGTATTTT,CATSDRGGASTDTQYF
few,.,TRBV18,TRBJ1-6,TGTGCCAGCTCACAGAGCTCCTATAATTCACCCCTCCACTTT,CASSQSSYNSPLHF
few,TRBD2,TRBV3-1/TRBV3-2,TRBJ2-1,TGTGCCAGCAGCGTTAGAGCGGGGGGTGATGAGCAGTTCTTC,CASSVRAGGDEQFF
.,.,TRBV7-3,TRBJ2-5,TGTGCCAGCAGCAGGGACACTGCGACGACCCAGTACTTC,CASSRDTATTQYF
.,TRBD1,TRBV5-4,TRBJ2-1,TGTGCCAGCAGCTCATCTACCGGGACAGGGTGGTACAATGAGCAGTTCTTC,CASSSSTGTGWYNEQFF
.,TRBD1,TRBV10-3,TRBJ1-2,TGTGCCATCAGTGTGGGACAGCAGTACACCTTC,CAISVGQQYTF
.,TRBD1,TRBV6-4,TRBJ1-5,TGTGCCAGCAGTGTCTTCCAGGGGGCATTTAGCAATCAGCCCCAGCATTTT,CASSVFQGAFSNQPQHF
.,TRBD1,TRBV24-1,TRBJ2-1,TGTGCCACCAGCGACAGGGACAATGAGCAGTTCTTC,CATSDRDNEQFF
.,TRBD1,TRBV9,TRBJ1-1,TGTGCCAGCAGCGAGTTTGGACAGGGCCACGCTGAAGCTTTCTTT,CASSEFGQGHAEAFF
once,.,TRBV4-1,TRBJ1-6,TGCGCCAGCAGCCAAGAAGAGTATAAAGATAATTCACCCCTCCACTTT,CASSQEEYKDNSPLHF
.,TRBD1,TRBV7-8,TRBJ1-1,TGTGCCAGCAGCCCCCGGTTAGGGGGCACGAACACTGAAGCTTTCTTT,CASSPRLGGTNTEAFF
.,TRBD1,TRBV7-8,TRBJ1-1,TGTGCCAGCAGCTTTCAACAGGGGGCATCCTCTGAAGCTTTCTTT,CASSFQQGASSEAFF
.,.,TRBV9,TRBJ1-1,TGTGCCAGCAGCTCCGAGGTGAACACTGAAGCTTTCTTT,CASSSEVNTEAFF
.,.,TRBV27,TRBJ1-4,TGTGCCAGCAGCACCAGGAATGATCCTGCAACTAATGAAAAACTGTTTTTT,CASSTRNDPATNEKLFF
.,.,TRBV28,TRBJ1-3,TGTGCCACCACCCCCGGGAGTGTTGGAAACACCATATATTTT,CATTPGSVGNTIYF
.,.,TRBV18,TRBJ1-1,TGTGCCAGCTCAATCGGACAGAACACTGAAGCTTTCTTT,CASSIGQNTEAFF
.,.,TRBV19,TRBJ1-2,TGTGCCACCCAGAATTTGGACAGCCACTATGGCTACACCTTC,CATQNLDSHYGYTF
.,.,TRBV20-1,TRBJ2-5,TGCAGTGCTAGTTTGGGGAGGGAGACCCAGTACTTC,CSASLGRETQYF
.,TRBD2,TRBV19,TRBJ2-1,TGTGCCAGTAGTATAGTATGGGGGGGCAATGAGCAGTTCTTC,CASSIVWGGNEQFF
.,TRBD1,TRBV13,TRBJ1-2,TGTGCCAGCAGCTTACGGACAGGGGATTTTGGCTACACCTTC,CASSLRTGDFGYTF
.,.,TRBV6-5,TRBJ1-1,TGTGCCAGCAGATATTCGGTGAACACTGAAGCTTTCTTT,CASRYSVNTEAFF
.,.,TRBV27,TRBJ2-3,TGTGCCAGCAGTTTCGGAGCTGTGGCAGATACGCAGTATTTT,CASSFGAVADTQYF
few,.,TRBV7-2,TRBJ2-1,TGTGCCAGCAGCTTAGAACCCGGGGACTACAATGAGCAGTTCTTC,CASSLEPGDYNEQFF
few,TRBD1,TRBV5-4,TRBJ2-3,TGTGCCAGCAGAAAGGACAGGGGGTGGACAGATACGCAGTATTTT,CASRKDRGWTDTQYF
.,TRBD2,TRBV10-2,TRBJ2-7,TGCGCCAGCAGTCCGGGACTAGCGGGCTACGAGCAGTACTTC,CASSPGLAGYEQYF
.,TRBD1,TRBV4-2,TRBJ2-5,TGTGCCAGCAGCCAAATAGGGACAGGGGGCTTTGTTAAGGAGACCCAGTACTTC,CASSQIGTGGFVKETQYF
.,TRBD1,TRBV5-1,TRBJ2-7,TGCGCCAGCAGCTCCGGACAGGGCAGCTCCTACGAGCAGTACTTC,CASSSGQGSSYEQYF
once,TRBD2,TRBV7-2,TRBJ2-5,TGTGCCAGCAGCTTGGCCTGGGCGGGGAGGGAAGAGACCCAGTACTTC,CASSLAWAGREETQYF
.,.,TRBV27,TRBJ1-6,TGTGCCAGCAGACTCCAGGGCGAGAGAAATTCACCCCTCCACTTT,CASRLQGERNSPLHF
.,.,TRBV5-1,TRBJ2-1,TGCGCCAGCAGCTTGGGGTGGAGGGGAAGTGGGTCCTACAATGAGCAGTTCTTC,CASSLGWRGSGSYNEQFF
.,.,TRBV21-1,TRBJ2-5,TGTGCCAGCAGCCCTCTCCGGGACAGGGACGATGAGACCCAGTACTTC,CASSPLRDRDDETQYF
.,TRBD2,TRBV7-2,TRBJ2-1,TGTGCCAGCAGCGTACGGGGGGACTACAATGAGCAGTTCTTC,CASSVRGDYNEQFF
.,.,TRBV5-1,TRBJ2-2,TGCGCCAGCAGCTTGGTCAGCGGTAACACCGGGGAGCTGTTTTTT,CASSLVSGNTGELFF
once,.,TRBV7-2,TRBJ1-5,TGTGCCAGCAGCTTAAGACAGAGCTATCGGCCCCAGCATTTT,CASSLRQSYRPQHF
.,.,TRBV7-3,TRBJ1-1,TGTGCCAGCAGCCCAGGAGGAGGGTCGACTGAAGCTTTCTTT,CASSPGGGSTEAFF
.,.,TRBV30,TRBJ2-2,TGTGCCTGGGCCCTTTTAGTGAACACCGGGGAGCTGTTTTTT,CAWALLVNTGELFF
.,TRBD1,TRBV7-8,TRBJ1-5,TGTGCCAGCAGCTTAGGAAGGGGGCATCAGCCCCAGCATTTT,CASSLGRGHQPQHF
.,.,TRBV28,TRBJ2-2,TGTGCCAGCAGTTTACCGGGGACGAACACCGGGGAGCTGTTTTTT,CASSLPGTNTGELFF
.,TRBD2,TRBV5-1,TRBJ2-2,TGCGCCAGCAGCTACGGGGGGACGAACACCGGGGAGCTGTTTTTT,CASSYGGTNTGELFF
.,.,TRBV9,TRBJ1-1,TGTGCCAGCAGCGTAGTGTCTGACACTGAAGCTTTCTTT,CASSVVSDTEAFF
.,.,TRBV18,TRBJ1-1,TGTGCCAGCTCACCACTGGAGATGAACACTGAAGCTTTCTTT,CASSPLEMNTEAFF
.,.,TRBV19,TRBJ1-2,TGTGCCAGTCAAATGCGGGGTACGGATGGCTACACCTTC,CASQMRGTDGYTF
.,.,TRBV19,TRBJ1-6,TGTGCCAGTAGTATAGGGAGGTCCTATAATTCACCCCTCCACTTT,CASSIGRSYNSPLHF
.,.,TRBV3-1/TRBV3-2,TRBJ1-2,TGTGCCAGCAGTCTTCAGGGCCGGTATGGCTACACCTTC,CASSLQGRYGYTF
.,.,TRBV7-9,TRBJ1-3,TGTGCCAGCAGCCCCAGTCGCTCTGGAAACACCATATATTTT,CASSPSRSGNTIYF
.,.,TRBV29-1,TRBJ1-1,TGCAGCGTTACAGGTGTTGCTGGGGCGTGGACTGAAGCTTTCTTT,CSVTGVAGAWTEAFF
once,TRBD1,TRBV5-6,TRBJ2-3,TGTGCCAGCAGCGGGGGGACAGGGAGCACAGATACGCAGTATTTT,CASSGGTGSTDTQYF
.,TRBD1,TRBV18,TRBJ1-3,TGTGCCAGCTCACCCTCGACAGGGTTAGTTTCTGGAAACACCATATATTTT,CASSPSTGLVSGNTIYF
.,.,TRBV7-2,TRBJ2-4,TGTGCCAGCAGCTTAAGTACAGGGACGGCCAAAAACATTCAGTACTTC,CASSLSTGTAKNIQYF
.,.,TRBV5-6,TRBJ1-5,TGTGCCAGCAGCTTGTGGGGACAACCTATGAATCAGCCCCAGCATTTT,CASSLWGQPMNQPQHF
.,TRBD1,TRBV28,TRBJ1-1,TGTGCCAGCAGTTCCAGGGACAGGCCGAACACTGAAGCTTTCTTT,CASSSRDRPNTEAFF
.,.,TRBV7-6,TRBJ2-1,TGTGCCAGCAGCCCCAACCCGGGGTACAATGAGCAGTTCTTC,CASSPNPGYNEQFF
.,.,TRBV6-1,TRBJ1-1,TGTGCCAGCAGTGAAGTAGGTACCCGGGGTGAAGCTTTCTTT,CASSEVGTRGEAFF
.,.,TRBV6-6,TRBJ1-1,TGTGCCAGCAGTTCTACCCACCCGAGCTTGAACACTGAAGCTTTCTTT,CASSSTHPSLNTEAFF